This TCR beta chain was found in a study of blood T cell repertoires in COVID-19. Whole-study context: From the United States, Italy and Spain came samples of acute and convalescent COVID-19.

The length of the CDR3 is 16 residues. Germline loops: CDR1 ENHRY, CDR2 SYGVKD. V dropped 6 bases and J dropped 2; count of bases not matched to a gene: 8. This clone came up a few times. Other DNA sequences in this specimen translate into the identical CDR3. Original analysis: Researchers report that nucleated cell counts were estimated from reference gene primer amplification. TCRdb's copy holds only in-frame clones and misses some; the assay was immunoSEQ multiplex PCR. The V and J calls and clone size come from that table; D and trimming were worked out from the DNA. The table includes roughly 250,000 clones, around 83% detected once.

The origin of this receptor is a middle-aged man with acute or convalescent COVID-19. This chain uses TRBV10-3 with TRBJ2-1, with 9 bases identical to TRBD1. The sequenced material came from peripheral blood. The CDR3 coding sequence is TGTGCCATCAGGGAGGACAGGGGAATTGCCTACAATGAGCAGTTCTTC. It translates to CAIREDRGIAYNEQFF.